The clone carrying this T cell receptor (beta chain) has just a few counts. The data stem from a study of shared clonotypes between healthy human individuals. In the study overall: Per donor, CD8 memory used one plate, CD8 naive used two, CD4 memory used three and CD4 naive used three.

Generated by immunoSEQ multiplex PCR, the TCRdb table keeps only in-frame clones and is missing some. Counted here are 740,000 or so clones, 73% occurring once; the ten biggest clones make up more than 1.5%. This CDR3 spans 13 amino acids. Trimming left V 4 bases short and J 8 bases short, with 13 bases between. Looked up from germline, CDR1 is SGDLS and CDR2 is YYNGEE. Material for sequencing was memory CD4+ T cells sorted from blood. Subset indicated: CD45RA-negative fraction. The sequence derives from a woman aged 30 to 39 in good health. V is TRBV9 and J is TRBJ1-5; D may be TRBD1 (6 bases). DNA for the CDR3: TGTGCCAGCAGCATGGGACAATCGGAGCCCCAGCATTTT. Its translation: CASSMGQSEPQHF.